This T cell receptor (beta chain) is drawn from a study of early T cells in non-severe SARS-CoV-2 infection. This clonotype was seen a handful of times. TCRdb recomputed calls from the 5' RACE reads with MiXCR, one row per CDR3 protein. The sample yields about 69,000 distinct CDR3 sequences, roughly a tenth seen once. CDR1 is MNHEY, CDR2 SVGEGT, per germline. The ends lost 8 bases at V and 6 bases at J; junction bases unmatched: 1. CDR3 length: 11 amino acids. The V call is TRBV6-2 or TRBV6-3, the J call TRBJ2-3; TRBD1 matches 8 bases. The source is an adult who was a healthcare worker with PCR-confirmed SARS-CoV-2 infection or an uninfected control (not recorded which). Sequences were obtained from whole blood. The CDR3 is CASRQGDTQYF. Here the CDR3 DNA reads TGTGCCAGCCGACAGGGGGATACGCAGTATTTT.